The clone carrying this TCR beta chain has only a few counts. Its antigen is still unknown. The method was immunoSEQ multiplex PCR; TCRdb's version includes in-frame clones alone and lacks a portion of them. The table shows 40,000 to 50,000 clones, with about 75% occurring only once. The sample belongs to a study of radiotherapy plus CTLA-4 blockade in lung cancer. Study details: In approximately 17% of patients, objective responses were seen; 31% had disease control.

Germline lookup yields CDR1 SGHRS and CDR2 YFSETQ. This CDR3 has 13 residues. The junction had 10 bases not matched to a gene; V was cut back by 3 bases and J by 15 bases. CTLA-4 blockade using ipilimumab, together with focal radiation, was received by patients with chemo-refractory metastatic non-small-cell lung cancer. Broader study findings: Expansion in blood of tumor-derived TCR clones was seen after radiotherapy plus ipilimumab.

The rearrangement uses TRBV5-1 and TRBJ2-1; 9 bases are shared with TRBD1. The specimen was peripheral blood, collected from a patient treated with radiotherapy plus ipilimumab. The TCR originated in a human donor with non-small cell lung cancer who had stable disease on radiotherapy plus ipilimumab. The CDR3 DNA sequence: TGCGCCAGCAGCTCCGGGACAGGGCCATCGGGGTTCTTC. It specifies CASSSGTGPSGFF.